Given below is one T cell receptor (beta chain) in context. The antigen is not known. This entry is derived from a study of cytomegalovirus exposure and HLA in healthy donors. Study context: The Caucasian-associated ancestry cluster held under 90% of a few hundred genotyped donors. General study points: Cytomegalovirus status, reportedly, was diagnosed with high specificity and sensitivity by the classifier. Earlier findings revealed that most TCR beta V segments proved productive either about 87% or about 30% of the time. Researchers catalogued approximately 170 TCR beta chains as cytomegalovirus-associated.

V was pared by 4 bases and J by 2 bases, with 4 bases of the junction left unmatched. This CDR3 is 14 amino acids long. Germline CDR1 reads LNHDA; CDR2 reads SQIVND (reference sequence). PCR involved 60 Vbeta and 13 Jbeta primers. TCRdb's copy holds only in-frame clones and misses some; the assay was immunoSEQ multiplex PCR. The sample shows 150,000 to 170,000 clones, under 85% of them seen only once. The clonotype comes from a man aged 18 to 29 in good health and CMV-seronegative. The sequenced material came from PBMCs. The chain links TRBV19 to TRBJ1-2, with 7 positions matching TRBD1. Here the CDR3 DNA reads TGTGCCAGTAGTAGGGACAGACTAAACTATGGCTACACCTTC. Residues: CASSRDRLNYGYTF.